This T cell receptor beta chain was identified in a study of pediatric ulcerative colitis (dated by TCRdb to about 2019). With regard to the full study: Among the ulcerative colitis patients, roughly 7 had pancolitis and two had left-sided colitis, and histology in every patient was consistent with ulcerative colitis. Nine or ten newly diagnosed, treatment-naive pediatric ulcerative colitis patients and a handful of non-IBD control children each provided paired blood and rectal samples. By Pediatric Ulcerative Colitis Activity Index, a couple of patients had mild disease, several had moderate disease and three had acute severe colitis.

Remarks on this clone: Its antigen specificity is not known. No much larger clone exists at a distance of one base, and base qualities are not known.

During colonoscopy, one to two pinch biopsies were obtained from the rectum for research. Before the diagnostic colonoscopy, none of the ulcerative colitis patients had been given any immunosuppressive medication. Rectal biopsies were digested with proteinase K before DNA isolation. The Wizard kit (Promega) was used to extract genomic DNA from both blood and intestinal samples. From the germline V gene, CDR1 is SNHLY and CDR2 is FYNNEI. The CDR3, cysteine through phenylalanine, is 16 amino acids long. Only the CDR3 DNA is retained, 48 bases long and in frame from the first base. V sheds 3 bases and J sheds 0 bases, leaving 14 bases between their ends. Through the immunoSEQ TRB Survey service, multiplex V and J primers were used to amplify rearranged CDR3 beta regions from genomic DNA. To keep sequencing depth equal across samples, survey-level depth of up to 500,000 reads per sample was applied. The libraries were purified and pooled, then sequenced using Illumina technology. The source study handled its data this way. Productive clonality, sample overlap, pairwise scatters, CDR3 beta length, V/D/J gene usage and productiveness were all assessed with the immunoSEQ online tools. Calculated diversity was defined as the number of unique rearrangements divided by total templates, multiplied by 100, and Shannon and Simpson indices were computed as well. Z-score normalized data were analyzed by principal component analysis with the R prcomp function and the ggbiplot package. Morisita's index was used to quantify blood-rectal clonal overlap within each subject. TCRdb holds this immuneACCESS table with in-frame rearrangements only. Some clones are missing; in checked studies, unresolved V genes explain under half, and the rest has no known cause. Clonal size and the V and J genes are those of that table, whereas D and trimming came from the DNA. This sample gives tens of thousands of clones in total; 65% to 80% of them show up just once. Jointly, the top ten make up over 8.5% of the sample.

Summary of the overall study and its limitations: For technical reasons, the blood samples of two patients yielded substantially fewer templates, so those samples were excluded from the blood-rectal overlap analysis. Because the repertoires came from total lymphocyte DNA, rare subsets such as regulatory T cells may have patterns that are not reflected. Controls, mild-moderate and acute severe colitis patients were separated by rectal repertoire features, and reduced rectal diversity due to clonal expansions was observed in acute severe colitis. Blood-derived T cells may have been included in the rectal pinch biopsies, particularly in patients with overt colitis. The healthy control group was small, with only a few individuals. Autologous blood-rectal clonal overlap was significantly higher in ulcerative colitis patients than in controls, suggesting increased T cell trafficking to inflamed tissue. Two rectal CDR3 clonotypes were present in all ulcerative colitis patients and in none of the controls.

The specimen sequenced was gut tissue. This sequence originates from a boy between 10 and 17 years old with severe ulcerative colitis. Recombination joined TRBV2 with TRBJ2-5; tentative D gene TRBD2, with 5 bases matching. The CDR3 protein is CASSEFSGEYQETQYF. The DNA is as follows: TGTGCCAGCAGTGAGTTTAGTGGGGAGTACCAAGAGACCCAGTACTTC.